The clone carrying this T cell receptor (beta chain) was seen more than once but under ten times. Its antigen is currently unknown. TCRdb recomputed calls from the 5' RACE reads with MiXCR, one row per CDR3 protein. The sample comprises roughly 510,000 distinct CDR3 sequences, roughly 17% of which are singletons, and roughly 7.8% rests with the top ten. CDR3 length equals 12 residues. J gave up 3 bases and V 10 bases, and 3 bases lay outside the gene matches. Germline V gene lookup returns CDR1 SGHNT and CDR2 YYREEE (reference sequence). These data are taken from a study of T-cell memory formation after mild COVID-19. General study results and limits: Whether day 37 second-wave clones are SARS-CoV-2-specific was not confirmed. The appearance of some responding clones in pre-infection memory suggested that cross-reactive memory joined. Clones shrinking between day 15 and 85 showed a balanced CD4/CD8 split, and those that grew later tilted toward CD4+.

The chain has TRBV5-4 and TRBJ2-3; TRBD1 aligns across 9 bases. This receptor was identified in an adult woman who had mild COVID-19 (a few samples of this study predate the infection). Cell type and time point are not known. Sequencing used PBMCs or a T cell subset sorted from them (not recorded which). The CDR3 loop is CAAGTGTDTQYF. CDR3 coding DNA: TGTGCCGCCGGGACAGGGACAGATACGCAGTATTTT.